The 20 T cell receptor beta chains below come from one sample, sequenced in a study of identical twins. MiXCR was run by TCRdb on the 5' RACE reads, yielding one entry per CDR3 protein. The sample shows 400,000 to 500,000 distinct CDR3 sequences, over 11% of them seen only once. These data also featured in a second study, about yellow fever vaccine responses in identical twins.

Source material: CD4+ T cells sorted from blood. These receptors were collected from a woman aged 18 to 35 in good health.

V usage is TRBV3-1 and J usage is TRBJ2-7, with TRBD1 as a possible D gene (6 bases). V was trimmed by 4 bases and J by 4 bases, leaving 11 bases between them. The germline CDR1 and CDR2 sequences are LGHDT and YNNKEL (reference sequence). CDR3 length: 13 amino acids. In nucleotides, the CDR3 is TGTGCCAGCAGCCGGAAACAGGGATACGAGCAGTACTTC. It translates to CASSRKQGYEQYF.

This clonotype showed up just a few times. The J gene is TRBJ2-1, the V gene TRBV20-1; 7 bases are shared with TRBD2. CDR1 DFQATT and CDR2 SNEGSKA come from the germline V gene (reference sequence). This CDR3 has 14 amino acids. The trim removed 4 bases at V and 3 bases at J, leaving 6 bases unmatched. The DNA for the CDR3 is TGCAGTGCTATGATAGCGGGCTTCTACAATGAGCAGTTCTTC. Protein product: CSAMIAGFYNEQFF.

The chain couples TRBV5-6 to TRBJ2-3, with D uncertain. Germline V gives CDR1 SGHDT, CDR2 YYEEEE. Trimming shortened V by 2 bases and J by 2 bases, and 6 bases separated the two germline ends. This CDR3 region has 13 residues. CDR3 bases: TGTGCCAGCAGCTTTCTCGCCACAGATACGCAGTATTTT. It specifies CASSFLATDTQYF.

The sample holds a few counts of this clonotype. V usage is TRBV5-1 and J usage is TRBJ2-3; 10 bases are a match to TRBD2. Germline loops: CDR1 SGHRS, CDR2 YFSETQ. CDR3 size: 16 residues. Trimming cost V 3 bases and J 6 bases; bases outside gene matches: 10. The CDR3 is CASSSGSGGLRDTQYF. The DNA of the CDR3 is TGCGCCAGCAGCTCCGGTAGCGGGGGGCTACGGGATACGCAGTATTTT.

The sample holds many counts of this clonotype. J is TRBJ1-5 and V is TRBV10-2; D is uncertain. The CDR3 sequence is 12 residues long. Germline V lookup: CDR1 WSHSY, CDR2 SAAADI. The V end was cut by 3 bases, the J end by 12 bases, with 12 bases between. In DNA form, the CDR3 reads TGCGCCAGCAGTGATTTAATGTACCGCCAGCATTTT. It is translated as CASSDLMYRQHF.

In this sample, this clonotype turned up a few times. The rearrangement uses TRBV20-1 and TRBJ2-3, with 8 bases identical to TRBD2. The CDR3 loop spans 16 amino acids. After removal of 5 bases from V and 5 bases from J, the junction contained 15 bases not matched to a gene. Germline loops: CDR1 DFQATT, CDR2 SNEGSKA (reference sequence). This CDR3 is CSAPTPGGLGIDTQYF. The CDR3 nucleotides read TGCAGTGCTCCAACCCCGGGGGGACTAGGGATAGATACGCAGTATTTT.

This clonotype occurred a few times. The J gene is TRBJ2-1, the V gene TRBV5-1, with D tentatively TRBD2 (7 bases). The CDR3 runs 15 residues. With 2 bases removed from V and 6 bases from J, the gap between germline ends came to 15 bases. CDR1 and CDR2 (germline): SGHRS, YFSETQ. CDR3 DNA: TGCGCCAGCAGCTTAGGAGGGGGGGCCAGCAATGAGCAGTTCTTC. This translates into CASSLGGGASNEQFF.

This clonotype was observed a handful of times. J is TRBJ2-2 and V is TRBV10-3; 10 bases align to TRBD2. The germline CDR1 and CDR2 sequences are ENHRY and SYGVKD. The CDR3 extends over 15 amino acids. Losses at the gene ends were 5 bases for V and 1 base for J; bases not matched to a gene: 1. The CDR3 spells CAISRTSGNTGELFF. For the CDR3, the DNA is TGTGCCATCAGTAGGACTAGCGGGAACACCGGGGAGCTGTTTTTT.

The chain combines TRBV30 with TRBJ2-1; 7 bases agree with TRBD1. Per germline, CDR1 GTSNPN and CDR2 SVGIG (reference sequence). The CDR3 has 16 residues. The V gene end was trimmed by 8 bases and the J gene end by 0 bases; junction bases not matched to a gene: 13. CDR3 in DNA: TGTGCCGGTAACAGGGGCAGGGCGAGCTCCTACAATGAGCAGTTCTTC. Protein product: CAGNRGRASSYNEQFF.

This clonotype appeared many times. V usage is TRBV12-3 or TRBV12-4 and J usage is TRBJ2-3; no clear D. With 3 bases removed from V and 2 bases from J, the gap between germline ends came to 9 bases. The CDR3 is 14 amino acids. DNA of the CDR3: TGTGCCAGCAGTTTGAACGGTGACACAGATACGCAGTATTTT. It encodes CASSLNGDTDTQYF.

The chain employs TRBV10-3 and TRBJ2-3; D not certain. Trimming took off 4 bases at V and 0 bases at J, with 8 bases between the two ends. This CDR3 is built from 14 residues. Germline-derived CDR1 and CDR2 are ENHRY and SYGVKD. CDR3 nucleotide sequence: TGTGCCATCAGTGTTGGGCAAAGCACAGATACGCAGTATTTT. Translating it yields CAISVGQSTDTQYF.

A few counts support this clonotype. DNA for the CDR3: TGTGCCAGCAGTTTAGTTAGCGGGGGGATTAATGAGCAGTTCTTC. Translated: CASSLVSGGINEQFF. This chain links TRBV12-3 or TRBV12-4 with TRBJ2-1, with 10 positions matching TRBD2. The CDR3 length is 15 residues. V gave up 1 base and J gave up 7 bases; unmatched junction bases: 4.

This clonotype was detected ten times or more. The gene calls are TRBV6-2 or TRBV6-3 and TRBJ2-1; no definite D call. Per germline, CDR1 MNHEY and CDR2 SVGEGT. The V end was cut by 2 bases, the J end by 8 bases, with 7 bases between. CDR3 length: 12 residues. The CDR3 nucleotides read TGTGCCAGCAGTTACGTCGGGCATGAGCAGTTCTTC. Translating gives CASSYVGHEQFF.

The chain employs TRBV9 and TRBJ1-1; a weak D match, TRBD1 (5 bases). Per the germline V gene, CDR1 is SGDLS and CDR2 is YYNGEE. The CDR3 runs to 16 residues. The V end lost 4 bases, the J end lost 5 bases, and 21 bases lay between the germline ends. The CDR3 loop reads CASSPPGFGGVTEAFF. DNA for the CDR3: TGTGCCAGCAGCCCCCCCGGGTTCGGGGGGGTTACTGAAGCTTTCTTT.

The J gene is TRBJ2-2, the V gene TRBV5-1, with D unresolved. The CDR3 totals 17 residues. V was trimmed by 5 bases and J by 5 bases, leaving 22 bases between them. CDR1 is SGHRS, CDR2 YFSETQ, per germline. CDR3 sequence reads: CASSRLARGVGTGELFF. The CDR3 DNA reads as TGCGCCAGCAGTCGTTTGGCGCGAGGCGTTGGAACCGGGGAGCTGTTTTTT.

J is TRBJ2-2 and V is TRBV19, with 7 bases aligning to TRBD2. CDR3 length: 13 residues. Per the germline V gene, CDR1 is LNHDA and CDR2 is SQIVND (reference sequence). The trim removed 11 bases at V and 4 bases at J, leaving 7 bases unmatched. Here the CDR3 reads CAGRGMFTGELFF. The CDR3 coding sequence is TGTGCCGGGCGGGGGATGTTCACCGGGGAGCTGTTTTTT.

This clonotype was observed a handful of times. The V gene is TRBV15, the J gene TRBJ1-5; 8 bases fit TRBD1. CDR3 length equals 20 residues. Germline V lookup: CDR1 LNHNV, CDR2 YYDKDF (reference sequence). V lost 8 bases to trimming and J lost 5 bases; unmatched junction nucleotides: 26. The CDR3 DNA is TGTGCCACCGCAGCGCGTGAAACCGGGACAGGCCTTAAAGTGGATCAGCCCCAGCATTTT. It codes for CATAARETGTGLKVDQPQHF.

This rearrangement joins TRBV2 to TRBJ2-2, with 7 bases matching TRBD2. The germline V gene has CDR1 SNHLY and CDR2 FYNNEI. The CDR3 has 14 amino acids. V shed 8 bases, J shed 0 bases, and the junction held 3 bases outside the gene matches. CDR3 DNA sequence: TGTGCCAGCGCCGCGGGGGCGAACACCGGGGAGCTGTTTTTT. Translated: CASAAGANTGELFF.

There are a few counts of this clonotype. The chain couples TRBV24-1 to TRBJ2-1; D uncertain. This CDR3 region has 14 residues. In germline, CDR1 is KGHDR, CDR2 SFDVKD. V dropped 3 bases and J dropped 9 bases, with 14 bases sitting between them. The CDR3 region has the DNA TGTGCCACCAGTGATGGGATCGCCCTGAGTGAGCAGTTCTTC. Translating gives CATSDGIALSEQFF.

In this sample, this clonotype turned up many times. The chain recombines TRBV7-2 with TRBJ2-1; D unresolved. V was cut by 5 bases and J by 4 bases, with 9 bases left in between. The CDR3 length is 13 residues. Per the germline V gene, CDR1 is SGHTA and CDR2 is FQGNSA. The CDR3 loop reads CASSPRGYNEQFF. As DNA, the CDR3 is TGTGCCAGCAGCCCTCGAGGTTACAATGAGCAGTTCTTC.